Listed below are T cell receptor beta chains from one sample, sequenced in a study of OX40 agonist ivuxolimab in advanced cancers. Measured with immunoSEQ multiplex PCR; TCRdb has only the in-frame clones, and not every one. The sample carries fewer than 140,000 clones, over 75% recorded once. The sequences come from CD4+ or CD8+ T cells sorted from blood, collected in a trial of the OX40 agonist ivuxolimab. The source of these receptors is an adult with an advanced solid tumor such as melanoma, head and neck, liver or kidney cancer. CDR3s include the opening cysteine and the closing phenylalanine or tryptophan. Each record gives: CDR3 DNA, CDR3 protein, clone size, D gene, J gene, V gene. A D gene is named only where the DNA matches it firmly. Clone size is stated in some rows and not others, as once, few, many or a class when expanded.

TGTGCCAGCAGCCGTGGGGGAGGGATCCAAGAGACCCAGTACTTC	CASSRGGGIQETQYF	.	TRBD2	TRBJ2-5	TRBV28
TGTGCCAGCAGCTTCCAGGGAAGCTTAATCTACGAGCAGTACTTC	CASSFQGSLIYEQYF	.	.	TRBJ2-7	TRBV5-5
TGCAGCGTTGAAGTCATGTCAGGGACCGGCTACACCTTC	CSVEVMSGTGYTF	.	.	TRBJ1-2	TRBV29-1
TGTGCCAGCAGTGACGGAGGGGGCGCAGATACGCAGTATTTT	CASSDGGGADTQYF	.	.	TRBJ2-3	TRBV2
TGTGCCAGCAGCCAGGGACAGGGAAGGAACGAGCAGTACTTC	CASSQGQGRNEQYF	once	TRBD1	TRBJ2-7	TRBV28
TGTGCCAGCAGTGAGGGGACAGATTCGTACGAGCAGTACTTC	CASSEGTDSYEQYF	.	TRBD1	TRBJ2-7	TRBV2
TGTGCCAGCAGCTTAGCCGGGACAGCTTCCTACAATGAGCAGTTCTTC	CASSLAGTASYNEQFF	.	TRBD1	TRBJ2-1	TRBV7-2
TGTGCCAGCAGCCTGGCCAGCGGGACATCCAAGAGGAGATTC	CASSLASGTSKRRF	.	.	TRBJ2-7	TRBV5-6
TGTGCCAGCAGTTACGCGCCACGGGAGACCCAGTACTTC	CASSYAPRETQYF	.	.	TRBJ2-5	TRBV6-6
TGTGCCAGCACGACCCCCGGGACAGGCCTTTTCGGTAGGGGAGGAGCCCTCTACGAGCAGTACTTC	CASTTPGTGLFGRGGALYEQYF	.	TRBD1	TRBJ2-7	TRBV28
TGCGCCAGCAGCTCTCTAGCGGGGGGCCAGTCAGATACGCAGTATTTT	CASSSLAGGQSDTQYF	.	TRBD2	TRBJ2-3	TRBV5-1
TGTGCCAGCTCACCACCCCCCCAAGAGACCCAGTACTTC	CASSPPPQETQYF	.	.	TRBJ2-5	TRBV18
TGTGCCAGCCCCACTGAGGCGGAACAAGAGACCCAGTACTTC	CASPTEAEQETQYF	.	.	TRBJ2-5	TRBV2
TGTGCCAGTAGTCTTGGCACAGATACGCAGTATTTT	CASSLGTDTQYF	.	.	TRBJ2-3	TRBV19
TGTGCCAGCACCGGAGGGGGTCGAGGTCTCGAGCAGTACTTC	CASTGGGRGLEQYF	.	.	TRBJ2-7	TRBV11-2
TGTGCCAGCAGCTCCGAAGGGACAGGGGATTCACCCCTCCACTTT	CASSSEGTGDSPLHF	.	TRBD1	TRBJ1-6	TRBV5-4
TGTGCCAGCTTCGACAGGTCCTATGGCTACACCTTC	CASFDRSYGYTF	.	.	TRBJ1-2	TRBV28
TGTGCCAGCAGCCCGGGACAGAGCACAGATACGCAGTATTTT	CASSPGQSTDTQYF	.	TRBD1	TRBJ2-3	TRBV5-4
TGTGCCAGCGGAACAGGGCCTTACTATGGCTACACCTTC	CASGTGPYYGYTF	.	.	TRBJ1-2	TRBV6-1
TGTGCCAGCAGTCACGGCCTTCTTCAGACCTACGAGCAGTACTTC	CASSHGLLQTYEQYF	once	.	TRBJ2-7	TRBV6-6
TGTGCCAGCAGCTTACAGGGGAATGGCTACACCTTC	CASSLQGNGYTF	.	.	TRBJ1-2	TRBV11-2
TGTGCCAGCAGCCTAAGTGGCGGGAGGGGGAGCTGGCAGGGATCACCCCTCCACTTT	CASSLSGGRGSWQGSPLHF	few	.	TRBJ1-6	TRBV7-2
TGTGCCAGCAGTTCCCCCGCAGGGGGAAGGGAGACCCAGTACTTC	CASSSPAGGRETQYF	once	TRBD1	TRBJ2-5	TRBV7-1
TGTGCCAGCAGGGGACAGCCGTTTAACTATGGCTACACCTTC	CASRGQPFNYGYTF	.	TRBD1	TRBJ1-2	TRBV28
TGTGCCAGCTCACCGGACAGGGGGCTCACCGGGGAGCTGTTTTTT	CASSPDRGLTGELFF	.	TRBD1	TRBJ2-2	TRBV18
TGCGCCAGCAGCCTCCAGGGACAGACTAATGAAAAACTGTTTTTT	CASSLQGQTNEKLFF	once	TRBD1	TRBJ1-4	TRBV4-3